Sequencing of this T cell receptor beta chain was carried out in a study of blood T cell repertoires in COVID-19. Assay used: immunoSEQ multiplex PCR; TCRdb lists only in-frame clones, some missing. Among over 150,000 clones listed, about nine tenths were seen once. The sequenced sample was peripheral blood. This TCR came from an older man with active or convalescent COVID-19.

DNA of the CDR3: TGTGCCATCAGGGCCCGGGGAGTCACAGATACGCAGTATTTT. Protein product: CAIRARGVTDTQYF. The rearrangement uses TRBV10-3 and TRBJ2-3; D is perhaps TRBD2 (5 bases). CDR1 and CDR2 from the germline V gene are ENHRY and SYGVKD. The CDR3 extends over 14 amino acids. The V end was cut by 6 bases, the J end by 2 bases, with 12 bases between.